This TCR beta chain was sequenced during a study of PD-1 blockade in classical Hodgkin lymphoma. This CDR3 comprises 15 residues. CDR1 SGHVS and CDR2 FNYEAQ come from the germline V gene. Between the trimmed V and J ends, which lost 5 bases and 2 bases, there was a span of 13 bases. Following autologous stem cell transplantation, relapse occurred in every patient, and exposure to brentuximab vedotin varied. Using immunoSEQ multiplex PCR, the repertoire was profiled, and TCRdb retains in-frame clones only, with some absent. The sample has 25,000 to 35,000 clones; 70% are singletons. This receptor was identified in a human donor with classical Hodgkin lymphoma. The J gene is TRBJ1-3, the V gene TRBV7-6; D is perhaps TRBD1 (5 bases). This specimen was peripheral blood mononuclear cells (PBMCs), taken before the second cycle of nivolumab. The CDR3 DNA follows: TGTGCCAGCAGCCCGAGAGGGGCCCCTGGAAACACCATATATTTT. Translating it yields CASSPRGAPGNTIYF.